The source of this TCR beta chain is a study of PD-1 and CTLA-4 blockade in melanoma listed by TCRdb under 2021. Some background on the complete study: In patients with melanoma, the study measured the effects of PD-1 blockade versus CTLA-4 blockade on the melanoma-reactive CD8 T cell response.

Turning to this clone: Its antigen is unknown. The record has no base qualities; no much larger clone is one base away.

Preparation of the library involved the immunoSEQ multiplex PCR assay. Entries here come from immuneACCESS through TCRdb and include only in-frame sequences with V and J called. Some clones fail to appear in such tables; in the studies checked, an unresolved V gene covers under half of the shortfall, and the cause of the remainder is unknown. This sample holds tens of thousands of clones; roughly nine tenths were observed only once. The ten largest clones take up roughly 8.1% of the sample. V is pared back by 4 bases and J by 2 bases, with 13 bases lying between the germline termini. CDR1 and CDR2 are read off the germline V gene as SGHRS and YFSETQ. Counted from cysteine to phenylalanine, this CDR3 has 15 amino acids. Of the read, only the CDR3 DNA is kept; its 45 bases are in frame from base 1.

Sequences were derived from CD8+ T cells from peripheral blood, sampled before anti-PD-1 treatment. The chain links TRBV5-1 with TRBJ2-1; TRBD2 is a possible D gene, resting on 6 matching bases. This TCR derives from a human donor with melanoma. The CDR3 sequence is CASSVGSAAYNEQFF. The sequenced DNA is TGCGCCAGCAGCGTCGGGAGTGCAGCCTACAATGAGCAGTTCTTC.